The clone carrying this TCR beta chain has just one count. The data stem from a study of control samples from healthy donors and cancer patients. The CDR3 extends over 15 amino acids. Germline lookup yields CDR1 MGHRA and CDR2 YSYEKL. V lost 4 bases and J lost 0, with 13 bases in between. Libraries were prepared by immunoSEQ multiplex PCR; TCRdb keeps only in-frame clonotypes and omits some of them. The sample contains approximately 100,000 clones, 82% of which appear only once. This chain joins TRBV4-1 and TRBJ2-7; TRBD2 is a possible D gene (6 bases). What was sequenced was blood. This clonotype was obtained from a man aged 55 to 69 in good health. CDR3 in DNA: TGCGCCAGCAGCCCGACTAGGACAAGCTCCTACGAGCAGTACTTC. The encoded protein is CASSPTRTSSYEQYF.